These T cell receptor beta chains were read from a single sample in a study of vaccination and CD4 T cells after COVID-19. Each CDR3 protein gets one entry after TCRdb re-called the PCR reads with MiXCR. The table has some 10,000 distinct CDR3 sequences, roughly a third seen once; the top ten hold 7.5% to 9%. No antigen has been assigned to these receptors. Sequencing input: CD4+ T cells from blood, cultured in vitro. Receptors were obtained from a human donor who had recovered from COVID-19. Both conserved end residues are part of each CDR3. The D gene is left open where the match is weak. Some rows have no size entry. The others give once, few or many, or a class for an expanded clone.

clone_size j_call v_call d_call cdr3_aa cdr3_nt
few TRBJ2-2 TRBV20-1 TRBD2 CSARDNGGRDTGELFF TGCAGTGCTAGAGATAACGGCGGGAGGGACACCGGGGAGCTGTTTTTT
- TRBJ2-5 TRBV20-1 - CSASMGSQETQYF TGCAGTGCCTCAATGGGAAGCCAAGAGACCCAGTACTTC
- TRBJ2-4 TRBV11-3 TRBD1 CASSSPGQGRNIQYF TGTGCCAGCAGCTCCCCGGGACAGGGACGGAACATTCAGTACTTC
few TRBJ1-1 TRBV20-1 - CSARETPNTEAFF TGCAGTGCTAGAGAAACACCTAACACTGAAGCTTTCTTT
- TRBJ2-7 TRBV12-5 - CASGLVGQATYEQYF TGTGCTAGTGGTTTGGTAGGGCAGGCCACCTACGAGCAGTACTTC
few TRBJ1-1 TRBV6-5 - CASSYGKRTEAFF TGTGCCAGCAGTTACGGAAAGAGGACTGAAGCTTTCTTT
few TRBJ2-3 TRBV7-2 - CASTARSQSAYKQYF TGTGCCAGCACCGCGAGGTCCCAAAGCGCGTACAAGCAGTATTTT
- TRBJ2-7 TRBV5-1 - CASSFEQYF TGCGCCAGCAGCTTCGAGCAGTACTTC
few TRBJ1-1 TRBV6-1 - CASSVTGGTEAFF TGTGCCAGCAGTGTAACAGGAGGCACTGAAGCTTTCTTT
few TRBJ2-6 TRBV7-3 - CASSPSGANVLTF TGTGCCAGCAGCCCCTCTGGGGCCAACGTCCTGACTTTC
- TRBJ2-5 TRBV24-1 - CATSNGAGETQYF TGTGCCACCAGCAACGGGGCTGGGGAGACCCAGTACTTC
- TRBJ2-7 TRBV5-8 - CASSLWEITYEQYF TGTGCCAGCAGCTTGTGGGAAATTACCTACGAGCAGTACTTC
- TRBJ2-5 TRBV9 - CASSADARVGETQYF TGTGCCAGCAGCGCGGATGCAAGGGTCGGGGAGACCCAGTACTTC
few TRBJ2-5 TRBV12-3/TRBV12-4 - CASSLGAGSETQYF TGTGCCAGCAGTTTAGGCGCAGGGTCAGAGACCCAGTACTTC
- TRBJ2-1 TRBV24-1 TRBD2 CATTPERGGLAEQFF TGTGCCACCACGCCGGAGCGGGGGGGCCTGGCTGAGCAGTTCTTC
few TRBJ2-7 TRBV30 - CAWARGHEQYF TGTGCCTGGGCCAGGGGCCACGAGCAGTACTTC
- TRBJ2-5 TRBV30 TRBD1 CAWSRGDSIAKETQYF TGTGCCTGGAGTCGAGGGGACAGCATAGCCAAAGAGACCCAGTACTTC
- TRBJ2-7 TRBV2 - CASTESSYEQYF TGTGCCAGCACAGAAAGCTCCTACGAGCAGTACTTC
medium-sized TRBJ1-2 TRBV20-1 - CSARDLEGLRYGYTF TGCAGTGCTAGAGATCTAGAGGGTCTACGCTATGGCTACACCTTC
- TRBJ2-7 TRBV5-1 TRBD2 CASSLASGRAREQYF TGCGCCAGCAGCTTGGCTAGCGGGAGGGCCAGGGAGCAGTACTTC
few TRBJ2-3 TRBV6-2/TRBV6-3 - CASFALDADTQYF TGTGCCAGCTTTGCGTTGGATGCCGATACGCAGTATTTT
few TRBJ1-6 TRBV27 - CASSLQGHWAPLHF TGTGCCAGCAGTCTTCAGGGACATTGGGCACCCCTCCACTTT
- TRBJ1-5 TRBV28 - CASSPPLGATQPQHF TGTGCCAGCAGTCCCCCTCTGGGGGCGACTCAGCCCCAGCATTTT
- TRBJ2-7 TRBV6-1 TRBD1 CASGRGTGVSYEQYF TGTGCCAGCGGGCGGGGGACAGGGGTGTCCTACGAGCAGTACTTC
- TRBJ1-2 TRBV4-3 - CASSQDTGRDGYTF TGCGCCAGCAGCCAAGACACAGGGCGAGATGGCTACACCTTC
few TRBJ2-3 TRBV6-1 TRBD1 CASSWTGGTDTQYF TGTGCCAGCAGCTGGACAGGGGGCACAGATACGCAGTATTTT
- TRBJ1-5 TRBV5-5 - CASSLADQGRQPQHF TGTGCCAGCAGCTTGGCGGACCAGGGAAGACAGCCCCAGCATTTT
- TRBJ2-7 TRBV2 TRBD2 CASSAGTSGYEQYF TGTGCCAGCAGTGCCGGGACTAGCGGCTACGAGCAGTACTTC
- TRBJ2-5 TRBV20-1 TRBD2 CSAPYSGVKETQYF TGCAGTGCTCCCTATAGCGGGGTAAAAGAGACCCAGTACTTC
- TRBJ2-7 TRBV7-2 TRBD1 CASSWGTGAYEQYF TGTGCCAGCAGCTGGGGGACAGGCGCCTACGAGCAGTACTTC
- TRBJ1-1 TRBV16 - CASSLNPGNTEAFF TGTGCCAGCAGCCTAAACCCTGGGAACACTGAAGCTTTCTTT
few TRBJ1-1 TRBV19 - CASRRALGWDTEAFF TGTGCCAGTAGGAGGGCGTTGGGCTGGGACACTGAAGCTTTCTTT
few TRBJ2-1 TRBV28 - CASSDRIGYTNEQFF TGTGCCAGCAGTGACCGCATCGGGTATACCAATGAGCAGTTCTTC
few TRBJ1-1 TRBV4-2 - CASSQEQLNTEAFF TGTGCCAGCAGCCAAGAACAGCTAAACACTGAAGCTTTCTTT
medium-sized TRBJ2-5 TRBV24-1 TRBD1 CATSEPGGRGSETQYF TGTGCCACCAGTGAACCTGGAGGCAGGGGGAGCGAGACCCAGTACTTC
few TRBJ2-3 TRBV15 - CATSRERGHTDTQYF TGTGCCACCAGCAGAGAAAGGGGACACACAGATACGCAGTATTTT
few TRBJ2-5 TRBV3-1 - CASSPPGEETQYF TGTGCCAGCAGCCCCCCCGGGGAAGAGACCCAGTACTTC
- TRBJ2-1 TRBV7-8 - CASSLGGGHEQFF TGTGCCAGCAGCTTAGGAGGGGGGCATGAGCAGTTCTTC
- TRBJ2-5 TRBV7-2 - CASSLSIGPPETQYF TGTGCCAGCAGCTTGTCCATTGGCCCCCCGGAGACCCAGTACTTC
few TRBJ2-1 TRBV7-2 TRBD1 CASSPDGTVNNEQFF TGTGCCAGCAGCCCGGACGGGACAGTTAACAATGAGCAGTTCTTC
- TRBJ2-6 TRBV7-6 TRBD1 CASSTGGGGANVLTF TGTGCCAGCAGCACAGGGGGCGGCGGGGCCAACGTCCTGACTTTC
medium-sized TRBJ1-2 TRBV20-1 TRBD1 CSAKNRDRGLSIYGYTF TGCAGTGCTAAGAACCGGGACAGGGGGCTCTCCATCTATGGCTACACCTTC
few TRBJ1-5 TRBV7-2 - CASSLRSGPQPQHF TGTGCCAGCAGCTTACGGTCAGGGCCCCAGCCCCAGCATTTT
- TRBJ1-1 TRBV7-2 TRBD1 CASSLVWGQGGTEAFF TGTGCCAGCAGCTTAGTATGGGGACAGGGGGGCACTGAAGCTTTCTTT
medium-sized TRBJ1-2 TRBV6-5 - CASSYSKLGPYGYTF TGTGCCAGCAGTTACTCGAAGCTGGGGCCGTATGGCTACACCTTC
few TRBJ1-6 TRBV6-5 - CASSYSLGSPLHF TGTGCCAGCAGTTACTCCTTGGGATCACCCCTCCACTTT
- TRBJ2-7 TRBV27 TRBD1 CASSIRDSLYEQYF TGTGCCAGCAGTATCCGGGACAGCCTATACGAGCAGTACTTC
- TRBJ2-3 TRBV7-9 TRBD1 CASSFKTGLNTQYF TGTGCCAGCAGCTTCAAGACAGGGCTGAATACGCAGTATTTT
once TRBJ2-2 TRBV7-2 - CASSPEGTGELFF TGTGCCAGCAGCCCCGAGGGCACCGGGGAGCTGTTTTTT
- TRBJ2-2 TRBV6-1 TRBD1 CASRTTGANTGELFF TGTGCCAGCCGAACTACAGGGGCCAACACCGGGGAGCTGTTTTTT